This T cell receptor (beta chain) was observed in a study of cytomegalovirus exposure and HLA in healthy donors. Study-wide results and limits: The authors later linked a missense DCLRE1C variant to TCR beta V- and J-gene trimming. Common viral pathogens seemed to be connected with several of the most significant clusters, according to a later analysis.

Deletions cut 3 bases from V and 1 base from J, with 6 bases between. This CDR3 comprises 13 residues. The germline V gene encodes CDR1 SGHNT and CDR2 YENEEA. Of note for this clone: Its specificity is not known.

With 60 Vbeta and 13 Jbeta primers, the PCR was carried out. The assay was immunoSEQ multiplex PCR, and TCRdb's table has in-frame clones only and misses some. Of 130,000 to 150,000 clones listed, 73% are singletons. The gene calls are TRBV11-3 and TRBJ1-1; maybe TRBD1 (6 bases). Sequenced material: PBMCs. The clonotype was recovered from a woman younger than 30 in good health and CMV-seronegative. DNA of the CDR3: TGTGCCAGCAGCTTGACAGGGAACACTGAAGCTTTCTTT. Protein: CASSLTGNTEAFF.